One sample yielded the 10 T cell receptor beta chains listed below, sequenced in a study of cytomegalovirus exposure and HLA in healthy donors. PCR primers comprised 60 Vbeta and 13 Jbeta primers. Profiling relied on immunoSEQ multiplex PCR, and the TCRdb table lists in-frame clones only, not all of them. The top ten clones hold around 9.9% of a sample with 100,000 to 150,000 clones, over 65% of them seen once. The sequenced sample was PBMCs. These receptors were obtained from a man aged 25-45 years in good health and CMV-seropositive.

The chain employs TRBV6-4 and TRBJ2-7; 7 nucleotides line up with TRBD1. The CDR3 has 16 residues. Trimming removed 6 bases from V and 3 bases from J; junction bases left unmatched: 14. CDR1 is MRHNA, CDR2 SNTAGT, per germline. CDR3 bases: TGTGCCAGCAGACAACTCGGGACAGTTATATACTACGAGCAGTACTTC. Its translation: CASRQLGTVIYYEQYF.

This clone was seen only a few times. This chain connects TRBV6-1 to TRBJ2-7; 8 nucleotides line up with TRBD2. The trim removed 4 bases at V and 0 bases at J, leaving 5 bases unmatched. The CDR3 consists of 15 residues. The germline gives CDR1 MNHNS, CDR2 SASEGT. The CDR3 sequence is CASSVIGTSSYEQYF. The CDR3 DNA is TGTGCCAGCAGTGTTATCGGGACTAGCTCCTACGAGCAGTACTTC.

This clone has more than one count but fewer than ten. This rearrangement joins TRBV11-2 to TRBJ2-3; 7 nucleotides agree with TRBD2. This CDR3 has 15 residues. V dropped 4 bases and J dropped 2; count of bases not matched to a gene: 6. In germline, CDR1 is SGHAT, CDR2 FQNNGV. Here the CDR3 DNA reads TGTGCCAGCAGCTCACCCGGGACTACCACAGATACGCAGTATTTT. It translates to CASSSPGTTTDTQYF.

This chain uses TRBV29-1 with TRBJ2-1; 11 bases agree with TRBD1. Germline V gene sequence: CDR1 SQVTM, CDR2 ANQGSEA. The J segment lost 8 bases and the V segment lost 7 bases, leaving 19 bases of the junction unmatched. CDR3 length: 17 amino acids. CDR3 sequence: CSAAGTGGGGNNYEQFF. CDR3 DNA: TGCAGCGCCGCCGGGACAGGGGGAGGCGGGAATAACTATGAGCAGTTCTTC.

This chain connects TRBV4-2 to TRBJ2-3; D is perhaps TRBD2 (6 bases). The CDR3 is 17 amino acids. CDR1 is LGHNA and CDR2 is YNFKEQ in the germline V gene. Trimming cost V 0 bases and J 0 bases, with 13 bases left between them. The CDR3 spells CASSQDLLATSTDTQYF. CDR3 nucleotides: TGTGCCAGCAGCCAAGATCTGCTAGCGACTAGCACAGATACGCAGTATTTT.

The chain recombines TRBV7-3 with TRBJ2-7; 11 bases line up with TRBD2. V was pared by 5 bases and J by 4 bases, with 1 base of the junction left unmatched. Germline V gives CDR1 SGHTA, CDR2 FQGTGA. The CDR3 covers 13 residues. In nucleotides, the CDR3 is TGTGCCAGCAGCCCTAGCGGGGGGTACGAGCAGTACTTC. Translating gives CASSPSGGYEQYF.

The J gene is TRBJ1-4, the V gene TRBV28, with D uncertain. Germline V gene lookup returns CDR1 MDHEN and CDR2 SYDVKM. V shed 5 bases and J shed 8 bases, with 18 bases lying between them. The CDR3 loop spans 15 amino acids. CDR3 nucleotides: TGTGCCAGCAGTCCCCCCGCGGGTATGAGGGAAAAACTGTTTTTT. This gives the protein CASSPPAGMREKLFF.

The chain's CDR3 is CASRRGGAGTDTQYF. For the CDR3, the DNA is TGTGCCAGCCGGAGGGGGGGGGCGGGGACAGATACGCAGTATTTT. J is TRBJ2-3 and V is TRBV28; a possible D gene is TRBD2 (7 bases). CDR1 is MDHEN, CDR2 SYDVKM, per germline. The CDR3 totals 15 residues. Trimming took off 8 bases at V and 3 bases at J, with 18 bases between the two ends.

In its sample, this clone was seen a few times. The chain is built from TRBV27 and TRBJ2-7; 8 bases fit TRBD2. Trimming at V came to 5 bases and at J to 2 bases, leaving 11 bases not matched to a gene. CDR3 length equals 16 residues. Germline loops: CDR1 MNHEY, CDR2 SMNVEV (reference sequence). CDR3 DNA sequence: TGTGCCAGCAGTCTCGCTTTGACTAGCGCCGCCTACGAGCAGTACTTC. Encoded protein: CASSLALTSAAYEQYF.

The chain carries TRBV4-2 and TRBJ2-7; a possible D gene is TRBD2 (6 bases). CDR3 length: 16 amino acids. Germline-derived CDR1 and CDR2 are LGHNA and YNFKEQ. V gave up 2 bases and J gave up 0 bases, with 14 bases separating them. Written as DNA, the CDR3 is TGTGCCAGCAGCCAAAAAGACGCGGGGTCCTCCTACGAGCAGTACTTC. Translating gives CASSQKDAGSSYEQYF.